The clone carrying this T cell receptor (beta chain) was recorded once. Profiled with immunoSEQ multiplex PCR; TCRdb holds only in-frame clones, not every one. The sample carries about 56,000 clones, around nine tenths recorded once. The data were taken from a study of T cell changes during pregnancy in multiple sclerosis. CDR1 and CDR2 (germline): SGHNT, YYREEE (reference sequence). The length of the CDR3 is 15 residues. J lost 5 bases, V lost 6 bases, and 8 bases had no gene match. Sequencing was done on a sample of peripheral blood from another person, used as feeder cells. The TCR originated in a human donor whose cells served as feeder cells for cultures in a pregnancy study. The rearrangement links TRBV5-4 to TRBJ2-1; 10 nucleotides align to TRBD1. The CDR3 reads CASTLTGGSHNEQFF. The CDR3 DNA reads as TGTGCCAGCACCCTGACAGGGGGCAGCCACAATGAGCAGTTCTTC.